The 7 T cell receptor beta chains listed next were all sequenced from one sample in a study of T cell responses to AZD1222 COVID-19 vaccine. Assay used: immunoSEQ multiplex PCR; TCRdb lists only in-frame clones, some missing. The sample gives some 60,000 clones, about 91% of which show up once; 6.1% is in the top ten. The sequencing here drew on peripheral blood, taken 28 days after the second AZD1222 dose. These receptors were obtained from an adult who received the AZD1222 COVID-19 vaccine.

CDR3 nucleotide sequence: TGTGCCAGCAGTTTATTGGGGGCAGGCGATCCGATTCATACGCAGTATTTT. As protein: CASSLLGAGDPIHTQYF. The chain carries TRBV28 and TRBJ2-3; D might be TRBD1 (6 bases). Trimming took off 1 base at V and 7 bases at J, with 21 bases between the two ends. The CDR3 consists of 17 residues. Germline assignment: CDR1 MDHEN and CDR2 SYDVKM.

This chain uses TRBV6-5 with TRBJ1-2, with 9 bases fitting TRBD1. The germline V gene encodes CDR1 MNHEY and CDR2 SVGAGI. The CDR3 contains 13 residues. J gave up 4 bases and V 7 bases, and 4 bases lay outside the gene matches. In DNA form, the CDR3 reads TGTGCCAGCATTGGGGACAGGGCCTATGGCTACACCTTC. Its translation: CASIGDRAYGYTF.

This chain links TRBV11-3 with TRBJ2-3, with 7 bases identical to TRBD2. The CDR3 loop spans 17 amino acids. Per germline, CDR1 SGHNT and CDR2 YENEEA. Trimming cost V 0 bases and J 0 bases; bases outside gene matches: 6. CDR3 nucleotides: TGTGCCAGCAGCTTAGATGGAGCGGGAAGGAGCACAGATACGCAGTATTTT. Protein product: CASSLDGAGRSTDTQYF.

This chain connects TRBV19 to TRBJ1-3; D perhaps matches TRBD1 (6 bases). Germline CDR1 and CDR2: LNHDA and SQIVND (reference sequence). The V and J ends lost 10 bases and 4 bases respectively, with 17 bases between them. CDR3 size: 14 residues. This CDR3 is CATQGGGSGNTIYF. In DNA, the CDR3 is TGTGCCACCCAAGGGGGGGGATCAGGAAACACCATATATTTT.

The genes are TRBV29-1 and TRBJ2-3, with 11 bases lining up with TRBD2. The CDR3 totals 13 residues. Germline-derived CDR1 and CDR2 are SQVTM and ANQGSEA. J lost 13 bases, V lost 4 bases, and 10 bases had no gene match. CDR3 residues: CSVAPTSGVGEYF. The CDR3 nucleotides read TGCAGCGTTGCCCCGACTAGCGGGGTGGGCGAGTATTTT.

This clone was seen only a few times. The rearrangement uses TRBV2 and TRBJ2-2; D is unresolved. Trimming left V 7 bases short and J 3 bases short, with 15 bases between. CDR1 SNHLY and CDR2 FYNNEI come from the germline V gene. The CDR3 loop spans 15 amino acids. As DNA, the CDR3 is TGTGCCAGCAAGGATACTCTAGTGCACACCGGGGAGCTGTTTTTT. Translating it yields CASKDTLVHTGELFF.

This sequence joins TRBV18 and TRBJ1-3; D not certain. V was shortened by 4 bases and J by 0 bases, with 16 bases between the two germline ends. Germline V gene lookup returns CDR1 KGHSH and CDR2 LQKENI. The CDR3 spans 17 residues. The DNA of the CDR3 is TGTGCCAGCTCACTCGCCTCGGGTTCCAGCTCTGGAAACACCATATATTTT. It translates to CASSLASGSSSGNTIYF.